Shown below are 8 T cell receptor beta chains from a single sample sequenced in a study of cytomegalovirus exposure and HLA in healthy donors. Only in-frame clones appear in the TCRdb table, and some are missing; sequencing was by immunoSEQ multiplex PCR. The repertoire holds 76,000 or so clones, with roughly 95% as singletons. The specimen sequenced was PBMCs. These receptor sequences come from a woman in her late teens or twenties in good health and CMV-seropositive.

The chain combines TRBV6-5 with TRBJ1-5, with 8 nucleotides matching TRBD1. CDR1 is MNHEY, CDR2 SVGAGI, per germline. The CDR3 loop spans 13 amino acids. J was trimmed by 4 bases and V by 6 bases; bases with no gene match: 2. The CDR3 protein is CASSRQGNQPQHF. CDR3 coding DNA: TGTGCCAGCAGCCGACAGGGGAATCAGCCCCAGCATTTT.

The chain combines TRBV10-3 with TRBJ1-3, with 10 bases matching TRBD1. V gave up 6 bases and J gave up 1 base; unmatched junction bases: 6. Germline values: CDR1 ENHRY, CDR2 SYGVKD. The CDR3 extends over 16 amino acids. The CDR3 sequence: CAISKPGQGSGNTIYF. DNA of the CDR3: TGTGCCATCAGCAAGCCGGGACAGGGGTCTGGAAACACCATATATTTT.

CDR3 in DNA: TGCGCCAGCAGCCCCGGGTTACAGGGGAATGAAAAACTGTTTTTT. Protein sequence: CASSPGLQGNEKLFF. J is TRBJ1-4 and V is TRBV5-1, with 7 positions matching TRBD1. V was clipped by 4 bases and J by 5 bases; unmatched bases: 8. The CDR3 is 15 amino acids. CDR1 is SGHRS and CDR2 is YFSETQ in the germline V gene.

This chain joins TRBV7-8 and TRBJ2-7, with D maybe TRBD1 (6 bases). The CDR3 is 14 residues long. Germline V lookup: CDR1 SGHVS, CDR2 FQNEAQ. The V gene lost 5 bases and the J gene lost 2 bases, with 13 bases spanning the gap. CDR3: CASSPRKGAYEQYF. CDR3 nucleotides: TGTGCCAGCAGCCCACGAAAGGGGGCCTACGAGCAGTACTTC.

This clone came up once. J is TRBJ2-7 and V is TRBV5-1; possibly TRBD2 for D (5 bases). This CDR3 is 14 amino acids long. Germline CDR1 SGHRS, CDR2 YFSETQ. Trimming shortened V by 4 bases and J by 3 bases, and 14 bases separated the two germline ends. The DNA of the CDR3 is TGCGCCAGCAGCCAACAAAATGCGGGCTACGAGCAGTACTTC. Translation: CASSQQNAGYEQYF.

The chain uses TRBV7-2 and TRBJ2-7; possibly TRBD2 for D (6 bases). V was cut by 4 bases and J by 0 bases, with 10 bases left in between. Germline assignment: CDR1 SGHTA and CDR2 FQGNSA. The CDR3 extends over 14 amino acids. The CDR3 coding sequence is TGTGCCAGCAGCTCCAAGACTAGCTCCTACGAGCAGTACTTC. This codes for CASSSKTSSYEQYF. Using reference TRBV7-2 and TRBJ2-7 for the parts outside the CDR3, the full variable domain is GAGVSQSPSNKVTEKGKDVELRCDPISGHTALYWYRQSLGQGLEFLIYFQGNSAPDKSGLPSDRFSAERTGGSVSTLTIQRTQQEDSAVYLCASSSKTSSYEQYFGPGTRLTVT.

This clone was observed a handful of times. The CDR3 is CASSLPSGGVEQYF. The DNA for the CDR3 is TGTGCCAGCAGCTTACCAAGCGGGGGAGTCGAGCAGTACTTC. The gene calls are TRBV5-4 and TRBJ2-7; 8 positions agree with TRBD2. This CDR3 spans 14 amino acids. V trimming: 2 bases; J trimming: 6 bases; junction bases outside the gene matches: 7. Germline-derived CDR1 and CDR2 are SGHNT and YYREEE (reference sequence).

The V call is TRBV5-1, the J call TRBJ2-2, with 10 bases aligning to TRBD2. Germline V gene data show CDR1 as SGHRS and CDR2 as YFSETQ. The V and J ends lost 4 bases and 2 bases, in that order; junction bases with no gene match: 2. This CDR3 is 15 amino acids long. The CDR3 region is CASSRTSGNTGELFF. The CDR3 nucleotides read TGCGCCAGCAGCCGGACTAGCGGAAACACCGGGGAGCTGTTTTTT. The whole variable domain, filled in from reference TRBV5-1 and TRBJ2-2, reads KAGVTQTPRYLIKTRGQQVTLSCSPISGHRSVSWYQQTPGQGLQFLFEYFSETQRNKGNFPGRFSGRQFSNSRSEMNVSTLELGDSALYLCASSRTSGNTGELFFGEGSRLTVL.